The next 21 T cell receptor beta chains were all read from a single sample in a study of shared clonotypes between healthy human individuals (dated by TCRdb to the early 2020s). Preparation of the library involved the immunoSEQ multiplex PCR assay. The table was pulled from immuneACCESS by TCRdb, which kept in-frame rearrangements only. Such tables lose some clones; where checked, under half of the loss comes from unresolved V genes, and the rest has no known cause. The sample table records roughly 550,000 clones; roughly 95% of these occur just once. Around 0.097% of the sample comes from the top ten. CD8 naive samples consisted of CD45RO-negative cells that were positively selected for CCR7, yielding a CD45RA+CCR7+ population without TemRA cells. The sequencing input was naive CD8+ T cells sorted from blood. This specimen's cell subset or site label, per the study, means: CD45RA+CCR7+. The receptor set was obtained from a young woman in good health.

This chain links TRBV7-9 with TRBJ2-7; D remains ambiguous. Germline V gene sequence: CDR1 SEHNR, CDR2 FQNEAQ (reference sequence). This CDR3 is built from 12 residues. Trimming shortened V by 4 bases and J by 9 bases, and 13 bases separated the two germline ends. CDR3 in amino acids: CASSWRDVTQYF. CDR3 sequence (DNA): TGTGCCAGCAGCTGGAGAGATGTGACGCAGTACTTC.

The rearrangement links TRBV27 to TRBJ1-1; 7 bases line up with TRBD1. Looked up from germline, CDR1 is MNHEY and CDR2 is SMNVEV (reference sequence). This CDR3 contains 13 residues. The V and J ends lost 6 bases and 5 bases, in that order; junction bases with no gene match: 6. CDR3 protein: CASRTGFVTEAFF. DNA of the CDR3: TGTGCCAGCAGGACAGGGTTTGTAACTGAAGCTTTCTTT.

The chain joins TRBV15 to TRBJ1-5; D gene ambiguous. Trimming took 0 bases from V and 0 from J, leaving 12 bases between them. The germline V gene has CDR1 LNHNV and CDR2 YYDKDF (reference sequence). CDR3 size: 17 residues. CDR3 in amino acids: CATSRDRRIHSNQPQHF. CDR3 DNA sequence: TGTGCCACCAGCAGAGATCGGCGGATCCATAGCAATCAGCCCCAGCATTTT.

CDR3 coding DNA: TGTGCCAGCAGCCCGGGACTAGTAAGGTCGATTACCTACAATGAGCAGTTCTTC. Its protein is CASSPGLVRSITYNEQFF. J is TRBJ2-1 and V is TRBV5-4; 8 nucleotides line up with TRBD2. V lost 4 bases and J lost 2; bases outside the gene matches: 14. Germline CDR1 reads SGHNT; CDR2 reads YYREEE (reference sequence). CDR3 length equals 18 residues.

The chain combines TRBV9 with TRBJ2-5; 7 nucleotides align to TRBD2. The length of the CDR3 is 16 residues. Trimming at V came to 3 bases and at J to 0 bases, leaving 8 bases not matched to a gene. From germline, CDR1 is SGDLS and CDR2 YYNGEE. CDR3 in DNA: TGTGCCAGCAGCGAGAGACTAGCAGTGTACCAAGAGACCCAGTACTTC. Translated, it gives CASSERLAVYQETQYF.

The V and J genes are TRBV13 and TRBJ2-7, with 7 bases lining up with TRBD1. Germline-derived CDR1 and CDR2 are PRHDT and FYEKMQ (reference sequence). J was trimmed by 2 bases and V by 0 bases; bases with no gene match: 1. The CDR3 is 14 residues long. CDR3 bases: TGTGCCAGCAGCTTAGGAGGGGGCCCCTACGAGCAGTACTTC. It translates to CASSLGGGPYEQYF.

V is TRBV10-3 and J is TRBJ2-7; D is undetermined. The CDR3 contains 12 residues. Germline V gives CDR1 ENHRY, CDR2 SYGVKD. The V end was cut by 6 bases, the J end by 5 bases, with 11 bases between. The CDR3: CAISLESNEQYF. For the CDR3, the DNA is TGTGCCATCAGCCTCGAATCCAACGAGCAGTACTTC.

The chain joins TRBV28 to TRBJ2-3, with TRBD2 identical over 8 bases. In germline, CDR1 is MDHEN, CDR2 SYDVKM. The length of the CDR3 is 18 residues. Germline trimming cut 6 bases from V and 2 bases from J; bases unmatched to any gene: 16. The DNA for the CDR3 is TGTGCCAGCAGCCCGTCAATAGTCGGCGGGAGGTTCACAGATACGCAGTATTTT. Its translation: CASSPSIVGGRFTDTQYF. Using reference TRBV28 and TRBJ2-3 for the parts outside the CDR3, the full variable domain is DVKVTQSSRYLVKRTGEKVFLECVQDMDHENMFWYRQDPGLGLRLIYFSYDVKMKEKGDIPEGYSVSREKKERFSLILESASTNQTSMYLCASSPSIVGGRFTDTQYFGPGTRLTVL.

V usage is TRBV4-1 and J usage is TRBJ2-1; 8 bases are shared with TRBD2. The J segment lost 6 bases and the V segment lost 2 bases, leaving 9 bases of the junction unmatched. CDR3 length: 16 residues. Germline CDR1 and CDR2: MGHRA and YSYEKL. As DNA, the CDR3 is TGCGCCAGCAGCCAATGGGGAGCGGGGGAAGGCAATGAGCAGTTCTTC. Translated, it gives CASSQWGAGEGNEQFF.

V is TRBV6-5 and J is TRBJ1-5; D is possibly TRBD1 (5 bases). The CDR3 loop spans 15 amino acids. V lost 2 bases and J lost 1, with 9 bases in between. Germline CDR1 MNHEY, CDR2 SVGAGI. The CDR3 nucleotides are TGTGCCAGCAGTTACACCGAGGGGAGCAATCAGCCCCAGCATTTT. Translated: CASSYTEGSNQPQHF.

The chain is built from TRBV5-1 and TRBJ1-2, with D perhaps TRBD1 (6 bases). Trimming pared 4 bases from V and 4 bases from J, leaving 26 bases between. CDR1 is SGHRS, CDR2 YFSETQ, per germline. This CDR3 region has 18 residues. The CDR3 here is CASSVGTPLPNPIYGYTF. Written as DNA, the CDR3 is TGCGCCAGCAGCGTTGGGACACCGCTCCCGAATCCAATCTATGGCTACACCTTC.

The CDR3 sequence: CASSGDRSYGYTF. In nucleotides, the CDR3 is TGTGCCAGCAGCGGCGACAGATCCTATGGCTACACCTTC. V and J are TRBV9 and TRBJ1-2; D possibly corresponds to TRBD1 (5 bases). This CDR3 contains 13 residues. The germline V gene has CDR1 SGDLS and CDR2 YYNGEE. Between the trimmed V and J ends, which lost 3 bases and 4 bases, there was a span of 10 bases.

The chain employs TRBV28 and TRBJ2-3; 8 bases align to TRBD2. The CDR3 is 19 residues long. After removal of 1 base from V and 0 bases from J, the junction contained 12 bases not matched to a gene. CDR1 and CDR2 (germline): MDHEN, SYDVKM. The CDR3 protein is CASSLLWREAAPSTDTQYF. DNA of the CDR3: TGTGCCAGCAGTTTATTATGGCGGGAGGCCGCCCCCAGCACAGATACGCAGTATTTT.

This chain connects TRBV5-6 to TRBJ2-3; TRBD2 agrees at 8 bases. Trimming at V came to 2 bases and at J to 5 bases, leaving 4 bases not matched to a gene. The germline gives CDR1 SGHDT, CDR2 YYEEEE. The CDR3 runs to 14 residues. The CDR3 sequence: CASSFSGLEDTQYF. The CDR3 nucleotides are TGTGCCAGCAGCTTTTCGGGACTAGAAGATACGCAGTATTTT.

CDR3 nucleotides: TGTGCCAGCAGCTTATTTCCAGCGGGACGCGCGGAGACCCAGTACTTC. This sequence encodes CASSLFPAGRAETQYF. The V call is TRBV7-9, the J call TRBJ2-5; 7 bases map to TRBD2. V lost 2 bases, J lost 5 bases, and 11 bases stayed unmatched. The CDR3 covers 16 residues. CDR1 and CDR2 from the germline V gene are SEHNR and FQNEAQ (reference sequence).

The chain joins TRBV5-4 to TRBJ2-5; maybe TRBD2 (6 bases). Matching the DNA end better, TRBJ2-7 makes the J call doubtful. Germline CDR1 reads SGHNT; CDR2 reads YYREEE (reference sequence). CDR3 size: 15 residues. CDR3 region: CASSFYGTPSYEQYF. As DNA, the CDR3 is TGTGCCAGCAGCTTTTATGGGACTCCTTCCTACGAGCAGTACTTC.

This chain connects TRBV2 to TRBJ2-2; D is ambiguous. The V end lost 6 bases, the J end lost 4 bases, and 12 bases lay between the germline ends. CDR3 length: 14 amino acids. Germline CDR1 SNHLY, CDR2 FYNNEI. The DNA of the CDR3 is TGTGCCAGCAGAGGCCTAAAAATCACCGGGGAGCTGTTTTTT. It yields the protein CASRGLKITGELFF.

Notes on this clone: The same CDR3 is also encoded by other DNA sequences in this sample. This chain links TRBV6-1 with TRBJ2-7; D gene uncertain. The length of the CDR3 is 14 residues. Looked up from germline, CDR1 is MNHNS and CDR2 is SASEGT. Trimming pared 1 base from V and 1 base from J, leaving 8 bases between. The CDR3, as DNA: TGTGCCAGCAGTGAAGTCGGCAGTTCCTACGAGCAGTACTTC. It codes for CASSEVGSSYEQYF.

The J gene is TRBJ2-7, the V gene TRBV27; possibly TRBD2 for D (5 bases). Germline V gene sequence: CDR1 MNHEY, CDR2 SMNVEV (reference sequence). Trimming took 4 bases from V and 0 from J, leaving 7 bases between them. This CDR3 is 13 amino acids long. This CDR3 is CASSYSDSYEQYF. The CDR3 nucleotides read TGTGCCAGCAGTTATAGCGACTCCTACGAGCAGTACTTC.

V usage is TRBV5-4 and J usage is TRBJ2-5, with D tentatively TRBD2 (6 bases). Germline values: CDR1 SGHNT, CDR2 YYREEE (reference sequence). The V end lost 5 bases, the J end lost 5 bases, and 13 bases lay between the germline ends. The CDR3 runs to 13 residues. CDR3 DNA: TGTGCCAGCAGTCGGAGGGTTGGGGAGACCCAGTACTTC. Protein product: CASSRRVGETQYF.

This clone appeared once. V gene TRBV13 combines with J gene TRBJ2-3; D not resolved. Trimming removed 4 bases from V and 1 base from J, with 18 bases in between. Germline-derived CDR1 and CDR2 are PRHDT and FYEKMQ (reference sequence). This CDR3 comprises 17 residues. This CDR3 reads CASSSLPGGEGTDTQYF. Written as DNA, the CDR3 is TGTGCCAGCAGCTCCCTACCCGGTGGAGAGGGCACAGATACGCAGTATTTT.